This note documents a single TCR beta chain sequence. The sample comes from a study of type 1 and type 2 diabetes patients. Study overall: T cells were magnetically sorted from PBMCs as CD4+ or CD8+ subsets.

Genomic DNA was the PCR template. Multiplex PCR with 30 forward and 13 reverse primers amplified the TCR beta CDR3. Via MiXCR, TCRdb re-called the multiplex PCR reads, giving one row per CDR3 protein. The sample has a few hundred thousand distinct CDR3 sequences; roughly 50% are singletons. Trimming shortened V by 4 bases and J by 6 bases, and 12 bases separated the two germline ends. Germline-derived CDR1 and CDR2 are DFQATT and SNEGSKA (reference sequence). The CDR3 is 13 amino acids. The sequence was collected from a man aged 18 to 35 with type 2 diabetes. This chain joins TRBV20-1 and TRBJ2-2; D unclear. Material: peripheral blood mononuclear cells (PBMCs). The CDR3 DNA reads TGCAGTGCTAAGGTAGCCGTGTCCGGGGAGCTGTTTTTT. The encoded protein is CSAKVAVSGELFF.